One sample yielded the 11 T cell receptor beta chains listed below, sequenced in a study of human T cells and chemical hapten exposure. Regarding time point: pre-sensitization, week 0. This sample's treatment: therapeutic diphenylcyclopropenone sensitization with weekly scalp DPC. Via MiXCR, TCRdb re-called the RACE reads, giving one row per CDR3 protein. Of approximately 400,000 distinct CDR3 sequences detected, approximately 5.1% appear once; the ten largest clones hold about 2.5%. The source material was whole blood, sampled in connection with sensitization to the hapten diphenylcyclopropenone (DPC). Every receptor here comes from a woman aged 45-59 years with alopecia areata. Some clones in this sample may be carry-over from other donors' samples.

This clonotype showed up many times. V gene TRBV29-1 combines with J gene TRBJ1-1; D perhaps matches TRBD1 (5 bases). Between the trimmed V and J ends, which lost 5 bases and 6 bases, there was a span of 16 bases. There are 13 residues in the CDR3. Germline-derived CDR1 and CDR2 are SQVTM and ANQGSEA. CDR3 amino acids: CSVPIGALAEAFF. DNA of the CDR3: TGCAGCGTTCCCATAGGGGCTTTGGCTGAAGCTTTCTTT. The whole variable domain, filled in from reference TRBV29-1 and TRBJ1-1, reads SAVISQKPSRDICQRGTSLTIQCQVDSQVTMMFWYRQQPGQSLTLIATANQGSEATYESGFVIDKFPISRPNLTFSTLTVSNMSPEDSSIYLCSVPIGALAEAFFGQGTRLTVV.

This clonotype was observed many times. The V gene is TRBV5-1, the J gene TRBJ1-6; possibly TRBD1 for D (6 bases). There are 15 residues in the CDR3. Between the trimmed V and J ends, which lost 0 bases and 7 bases, there was a span of 11 bases. CDR1 and CDR2 from the germline V gene are SGHRS and YFSETQ. The CDR3 DNA follows: TGCGCCAGCAGCTTGGAACAGGGTGGAAATTCACCCCTCCACTTT. Encoded protein: CASSLEQGGNSPLHF.

The chain carries TRBV7-2 and TRBJ1-4; possibly TRBD1 for D (5 bases). V was trimmed by 5 bases and J by 1 base, leaving 11 bases between them. CDR1 and CDR2 (germline): SGHTA, FQGNSA. The CDR3 runs 15 residues. CDR3 nucleotides: TGTGCCAGCAGCCCATACCAGGGAACTAATGAAAAACTGTTTTTT. It specifies CASSPYQGTNEKLFF.

The chain carries TRBV5-1 and TRBJ2-7, with a tentative D call TRBD1 (6 bases). V lost 1 base and J lost 6, with 17 bases in between. Germline V lookup: CDR1 SGHRS, CDR2 YFSETQ. The length of the CDR3 is 15 residues. CDR3 residues: CASSLSNTGSGEQYF. The CDR3 DNA reads TGCGCCAGCAGCTTGTCTAACACAGGGTCGGGCGAGCAGTACTTC.

The chain joins TRBV13 to TRBJ2-7; no reliable D call. Trimming stripped 4 bases from V and 6 bases from J, with 10 bases between. This CDR3 has 12 amino acids. Per germline, CDR1 PRHDT and CDR2 FYEKMQ (reference sequence). This CDR3 is CASSSGMFEQYF. The CDR3 bases are TGTGCCAGCAGCTCCGGAATGTTCGAGCAGTACTTC.

This clonotype came up many times. The chain recombines TRBV4-2 with TRBJ1-1; D is uncertain. The CDR3 spans 15 residues. The V gene lost 0 bases and the J gene lost 0 bases, with 8 bases spanning the gap. The germline gives CDR1 LGHNA, CDR2 YNFKEQ. CDR3 region: CASSQESTVNTEAFF. Here the CDR3 DNA reads TGTGCCAGCAGCCAAGAATCTACAGTGAACACTGAAGCTTTCTTT.

This clonotype was found many times. V gene TRBV6-2 or TRBV6-3 combines with J gene TRBJ2-1; perhaps TRBD1 as D (6 bases). The CDR3 contains 17 residues. Deletions cut 6 bases from V and 0 bases from J, with 18 bases between. CDR1 and CDR2 from the germline V gene are MNHEY and SVGEGT. CDR3 DNA: TGTGCCAGCAGCAGGGGACAACCAACGAGCTCCTACAATGAGCAGTTCTTC. This sequence encodes CASSRGQPTSSYNEQFF.

This clonotype has ten or more counts. The chain has TRBV5-1 and TRBJ2-3, with a possible D match to TRBD2 (5 bases). Trimming took off 0 bases at V and 4 bases at J, with 9 bases between the two ends. CDR3 length: 14 residues. Germline CDR1 SGHRS, CDR2 YFSETQ. As DNA, the CDR3 is TGCGCCAGCAGCTTGGAAGAGGGTGCAGATACGCAGTATTTT. Residues: CASSLEEGADTQYF. The variable domain in full, completed from reference TRBV5-1 and TRBJ2-3, reads KAGVTQTPRYLIKTRGQQVTLSCSPISGHRSVSWYQQTPGQGLQFLFEYFSETQRNKGNFPGRFSGRQFSNSRSEMNVSTLELGDSALYLCASSLEEGADTQYFGPGTRLTVL.

This clonotype was counted ten times or more. J is TRBJ2-7 and V is TRBV29-1; the match to TRBD1 covers 9 bases. In germline, CDR1 is SQVTM, CDR2 ANQGSEA. Germline trimming cut 1 base from V and 2 bases from J; bases unmatched to any gene: 9. The CDR3 contains 16 residues. CDR3 residues: CSVEGLGQGRAYEQYF. The CDR3 nucleotides are TGCAGCGTTGAAGGCCTGGGACAGGGAAGGGCCTACGAGCAGTACTTC.

In its sample, this clonotype was seen a few times. The J gene is TRBJ1-2, the V gene TRBV6-6; the match to TRBD1 covers 8 bases. Germline CDR1 and CDR2: MNHNY and SVGAGI (reference sequence). J was trimmed by 4 bases and V by 5 bases; bases with no gene match: 12. The CDR3 length is 16 residues. CDR3 protein: CASSTTILDRGYGYTF. The CDR3 bases are TGTGCCAGCAGTACCACTATCCTCGACAGGGGCTATGGCTACACCTTC.

This clonotype was counted between two and nine times. The chain combines TRBV3-1 with TRBJ2-3; no firm D call. The ends were cut back, 0 bases at V and 0 bases at J, with 7 bases in the middle. CDR1 LGHDT and CDR2 YNNKEL come from the germline V gene (reference sequence). This CDR3 contains 15 residues. CDR3: CASSQELRSTDTQYF. The CDR3 bases are TGTGCCAGCAGCCAAGAGCTACGGAGCACAGATACGCAGTATTTT.